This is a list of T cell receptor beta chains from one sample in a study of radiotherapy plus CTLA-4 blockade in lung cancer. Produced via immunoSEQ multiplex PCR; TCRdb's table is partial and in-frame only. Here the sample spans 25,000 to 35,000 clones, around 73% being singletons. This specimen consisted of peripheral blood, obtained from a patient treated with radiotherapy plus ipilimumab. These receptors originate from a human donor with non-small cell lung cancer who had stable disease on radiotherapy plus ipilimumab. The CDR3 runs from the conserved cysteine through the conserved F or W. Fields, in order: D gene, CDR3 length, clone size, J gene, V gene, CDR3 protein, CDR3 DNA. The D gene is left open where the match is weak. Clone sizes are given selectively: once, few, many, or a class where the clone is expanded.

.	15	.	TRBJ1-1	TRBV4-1	CASSQGSTRNTEAFF	TGCGCCAGCAGCCAAGGTTCGACAAGAAACACTGAAGCTTTCTTT
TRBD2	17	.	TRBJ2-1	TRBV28	CASSPWGFASGANEQFF	TGTGCCAGCAGTCCATGGGGCTTTGCTAGCGGGGCCAATGAGCAGTTCTTC
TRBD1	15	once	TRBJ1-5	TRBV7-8	CASSLDEGQDQPQHF	TGTGCCAGCAGCTTAGACGAGGGACAGGATCAGCCCCAGCATTTT
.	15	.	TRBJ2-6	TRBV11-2	CASSLGAAGANVLTF	TGTGCCAGCAGCTTAGGGGCTGCTGGGGCCAACGTCCTGACTTTC
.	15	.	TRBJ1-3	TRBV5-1	CASSATPQGINTIYF	TGCGCCAGCAGCGCGACCCCCCAGGGAATAAACACCATATATTTT
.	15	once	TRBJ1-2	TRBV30	CAWREPPAGDYGYTF	TGTGCCTGGAGAGAACCCCCAGCGGGTGACTATGGCTACACCTTC
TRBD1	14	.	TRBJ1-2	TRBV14	CASSQEGGYYGYTF	TGTGCCAGCAGCCAAGAAGGGGGCTACTATGGCTACACCTTC
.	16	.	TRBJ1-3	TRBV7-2	CASSSKGANSGNTIYF	TGTGCCAGCAGCTCCAAAGGGGCTAACTCTGGAAACACCATATATTTT
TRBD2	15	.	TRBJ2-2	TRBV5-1	CASSLGSSGTGELFF	TGCGCCAGCAGCTTGGGTTCTAGCGGCACCGGGGAGCTGTTTTTT
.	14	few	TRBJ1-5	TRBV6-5	CASSSGEGNQPQHF	TGTGCCAGCAGTTCAGGGGAGGGGAATCAGCCCCAGCATTTT
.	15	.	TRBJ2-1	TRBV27	CASSFNPIVSNEQFF	TGTGCCAGCAGTTTCAACCCAATTGTGTCCAATGAGCAGTTCTTC
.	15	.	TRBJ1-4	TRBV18	CASSPPGATNEKLFF	TGTGCCAGCTCACCCCCGGGAGCAACTAATGAAAAACTGTTTTTT
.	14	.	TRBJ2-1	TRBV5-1	CASSLARYGERQFF	TGCGCCAGCAGCTTGGCCAGGTATGGGGAACGGCAGTTCTTC
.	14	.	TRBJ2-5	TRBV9	CASSVGSQKETQYF	TGTGCCAGCAGCGTAGGTAGTCAGAAAGAGACCCAGTACTTC
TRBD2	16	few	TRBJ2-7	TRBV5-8	CASSQWTSGTFYEQYF	TGTGCCAGCAGCCAATGGACTAGCGGGACATTTTACGAGCAGTACTTC
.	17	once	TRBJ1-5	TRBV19	CASSIWGTYQSNQPQHF	TGTGCCAGTAGTATATGGGGGACATACCAAAGCAATCAGCCCCAGCATTTT
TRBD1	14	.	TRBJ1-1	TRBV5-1	CASSLSTGVTEAFF	TGCGCCAGCAGCCTGAGTACAGGGGTTACTGAAGCTTTCTTT
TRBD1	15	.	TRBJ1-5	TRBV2	CASRGDSQSNQPQHF	TGTGCCAGCAGAGGGGACAGCCAGTCTAATCAGCCCCAGCATTTT
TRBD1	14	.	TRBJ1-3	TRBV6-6	CASRTGGVGNTIYF	TGTGCCAGCAGAACAGGGGGGGTAGGAAACACCATATATTTT
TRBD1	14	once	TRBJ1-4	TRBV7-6	CASSSRTGDEKLFF	TGTGCCAGCAGTTCCCGGACAGGGGATGAAAAACTGTTTTTT
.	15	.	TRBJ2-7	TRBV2	CASSGMVTSSYEQYF	TGTGCCAGCAGTGGTATGGTCACGAGCTCCTACGAGCAGTACTTC
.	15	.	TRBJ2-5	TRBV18	CASSPEQGIQETQYF	TGTGCCAGCTCACCAGAACAAGGAATTCAAGAGACCCAGTACTTC
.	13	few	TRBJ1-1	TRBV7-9	CASSPDQNTEAFF	TGTGCCAGCAGCCCCGATCAAAACACTGAAGCTTTCTTT
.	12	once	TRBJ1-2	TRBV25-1	CASSGGFDGYTF	TGTGCCAGCAGTGGGGGATTCGATGGCTACACCTTC
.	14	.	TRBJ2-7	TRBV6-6	CASSYSAGNYEQYF	TGTGCCAGCAGTTACTCTGCAGGTAACTACGAGCAGTACTTC
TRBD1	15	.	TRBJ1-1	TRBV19	CASSMEQGIHTEAFF	TGTGCCAGTAGTATGGAACAGGGGATTCACACTGAAGCTTTCTTT
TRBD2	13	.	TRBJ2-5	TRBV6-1	CASNRGRGATQYF	TGTGCCAGCAACCGGGGGCGGGGGGCGACCCAGTACTTC
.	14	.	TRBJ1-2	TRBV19	CASSIDDTYYGYTF	TGTGCCAGTAGTATAGATGACACCTACTATGGCTACACCTTC
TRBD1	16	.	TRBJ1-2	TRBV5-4	CASSFQQGARGYGYTF	TGTGCCAGCAGCTTCCAACAGGGGGCGCGCGGCTATGGCTACACCTTC
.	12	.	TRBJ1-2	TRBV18	CASSPPEDGYTF	TGTGCCAGCTCACCACCGGAGGATGGCTACACCTTC